The 25 T cell receptor beta chains below all came from one sample that was sequenced in a study of human T cells and chemical hapten exposure. One entry per CDR3 protein results from TCRdb running MiXCR on the RACE reads. The table lists around 260,000 distinct CDR3 sequences, 7% to 10% of them singletons. Regarding time point: pre-sensitization, week 0. As to treatment: therapeutic diphenylcyclopropenone sensitization with weekly scalp DPC. Sequenced material: whole blood, taken in connection with sensitization to the hapten diphenylcyclopropenone (DPC). These receptors all come from a woman between 40 and 50 years old with alopecia areata. Some clones in this sample may be carry-over from other donors' samples.

This clonotype was recorded many times. V is TRBV28 and J is TRBJ1-1; D perhaps matches TRBD1 (5 bases). Germline assignment: CDR1 MDHEN and CDR2 SYDVKM. The CDR3 loop spans 15 amino acids. The V end was cut by 2 bases, the J end by 3 bases, with 13 bases between. The chain's CDR3 is CASSLNWGRYTEAFF. For the CDR3, the DNA is TGTGCCAGCAGTTTAAACTGGGGCAGGTACACTGAAGCTTTCTTT. The variable domain in full, completed from reference TRBV28 and TRBJ1-1, reads DVKVTQSSRYLVKRTGEKVFLECVQDMDHENMFWYRQDPGLGLRLIYFSYDVKMKEKGDIPEGYSVSREKKERFSLILESASTNQTSMYLCASSLNWGRYTEAFFGQGTRLTVV.

This clonotype has only a few counts. V gene TRBV2 combines with J gene TRBJ2-1, with TRBD2 identical over 11 bases. Looked up from germline, CDR1 is SNHLY and CDR2 is FYNNEI. With V trimmed by 0 bases and J by 5 bases, 6 bases remained unmatched. The CDR3 loop spans 17 amino acids. DNA of the CDR3: TGTGCCAGCAGTGAAGCGCGGACTAGCGGGTCACACAATGAGCAGTTCTTC. This translates into CASSEARTSGSHNEQFF.

This clonotype was counted between two and nine times. This chain links TRBV6-5 with TRBJ2-1; tentatively, D is TRBD1 or TRBD2 (5 bases each). CDR1 MNHEY and CDR2 SVGAGI come from the germline V gene. The CDR3 spans 17 residues. The V end was cut by 2 bases, the J end by 2 bases, with 16 bases between. The CDR3 here is CASSYQQRGRAYNEQFF. The CDR3 nucleotides read TGTGCCAGCAGTTACCAACAGAGGGGCAGGGCCTACAATGAGCAGTTCTTC.

The chain recombines TRBV5-1 with TRBJ1-1; the D gene is possibly TRBD1 (5 bases). CDR3 size: 14 residues. Trimming cost V 2 bases and J 1 base, with 9 bases left between them. Germline V gene data show CDR1 as SGHRS and CDR2 as YFSETQ. The CDR3 nucleotides read TGCGCCAGCAGCTTCGGGGGAGCGAACACTGAAGCTTTCTTT. Its translation: CASSFGGANTEAFF.

The chain carries TRBV4-2 and TRBJ2-7; TRBD2 is a possible D gene (5 bases). V was trimmed by 1 base and J by 0 bases, leaving 7 bases between them. The CDR3 consists of 14 residues. From germline, CDR1 is LGHNA and CDR2 YNFKEQ. The CDR3 protein is CASSQVRGSYEQYF. CDR3 sequence (DNA): TGTGCCAGCAGCCAAGTCCGGGGCTCCTACGAGCAGTACTTC.

The gene calls are TRBV6-5 and TRBJ1-3, with no clear D. The germline gives CDR1 MNHEY, CDR2 SVGAGI. This CDR3 is built from 14 residues. The V gene lost 6 bases and the J gene lost 0 bases, with 9 bases spanning the gap. CDR3: CASRRRYSGNTIYF. The CDR3 DNA is TGTGCCAGCAGACGAAGATACTCTGGAAACACCATATATTTT.

This clonotype was seen a few times. The J gene is TRBJ1-2, the V gene TRBV3-1; D ambiguous. This CDR3 has 12 residues. The germline CDR1 and CDR2 sequences are LGHDT and YNNKEL (reference sequence). V was pared by 6 bases and J by 6 bases, with 11 bases between. The CDR3 bases are TGTGCCAGCAGTTCAGTATTGGATGGCTACACCTTC. It translates to CASSSVLDGYTF.

This clonotype was counted a few times. The chain links TRBV5-1 to TRBJ2-5, with TRBD2 identical over 8 bases. Germline V lookup: CDR1 SGHRS, CDR2 YFSETQ. V shed 1 base and J 3 bases; nucleotides not matched to a gene: 5. The CDR3 loop spans 15 amino acids. CDR3 loop: CASSLNGRAEETQYF. The CDR3 bases are TGCGCCAGCAGCTTGAACGGGAGGGCGGAAGAGACCCAGTACTTC.

This clonotype has just a few counts. The chain combines TRBV28 with TRBJ1-6; D is unclear. Germline V gene lookup returns CDR1 MDHEN and CDR2 SYDVKM. The ends were cut back, 1 base at V and 0 bases at J, with 7 bases in the middle. This CDR3 is 16 amino acids long. CDR3 region: CASSLSASSYNSPLHF. Written as DNA, the CDR3 is TGTGCCAGCAGTTTATCAGCGAGCTCCTATAATTCACCCCTCCACTTT.

This clonotype was observed a few times. The J gene is TRBJ2-1, the V gene TRBV9, with D possibly matching TRBD2 (5 bases). Germline CDR1 is SGDLS and CDR2 is YYNGEE. The CDR3 has 16 amino acids. Between the trimmed V and J ends, which lost 4 bases and 3 bases, there was a span of 17 bases. This CDR3 is CASSPAGGRGYNEQFF. The CDR3, as DNA: TGTGCCAGCAGCCCCGCCGGCGGACGGGGCTACAATGAGCAGTTCTTC.

The J gene is TRBJ2-1, the V gene TRBV7-8; D unresolved. The CDR3 totals 16 residues. V was shortened by 0 bases and J by 0 bases, with 9 bases between the two germline ends. Germline V gene data show CDR1 as SGHVS and CDR2 as FQNEAQ. For the CDR3, the DNA is TGTGCCAGCAGCTTAGCCGGGCATAGCTCCTACAATGAGCAGTTCTTC. It is translated as CASSLAGHSSYNEQFF.

Many counts were recorded for this clonotype. The V and J genes are TRBV7-2 and TRBJ2-6; D remains ambiguous. The V end lost 6 bases, the J end lost 0 bases, and 3 bases lay between the germline ends. Germline V gene data show CDR1 as SGHTA and CDR2 as FQGNSA. CDR3 length: 13 residues. The DNA of the CDR3 is TGTGCCAGCAGGGGCTCTGGGGCCAACGTCCTGACTTTC. This sequence encodes CASRGSGANVLTF.

This clonotype was seen a few times. The chain recombines TRBV2 with TRBJ1-5, with unresolved D. V lost 9 bases and J 5 bases, leaving 14 bases between the germline ends. From germline, CDR1 is SNHLY and CDR2 FYNNEI. CDR3 length: 13 amino acids. The CDR3 loop reads CARSPGRDQPQHF. CDR3 coding DNA: TGTGCCAGAAGCCCAGGACGGGATCAGCCCCAGCATTTT.

There are many counts of this clonotype. The CDR3 here is CASHRVGGLSYEQYF. CDR3 nucleotides: TGTGCCAGCCACCGGGTAGGCGGACTATCCTACGAGCAGTACTTC. The chain combines TRBV6-2 or TRBV6-3 with TRBJ2-7, with a possible D match to TRBD2 (6 bases). The germline V gene encodes CDR1 MNHEY and CDR2 SVGEGT. This CDR3 comprises 15 residues. V was clipped by 8 bases and J by 1 base, with 18 bases between them.

In its sample, this clonotype was seen a few times. V usage is TRBV12-3 or TRBV12-4 and J usage is TRBJ2-1; 7 nucleotides align to TRBD2. Losses at the gene ends were 1 base for V and 0 bases for J; bases not matched to a gene: 9. The CDR3 covers 18 residues. The CDR3 DNA sequence: TGTGCCAGCAGTTTAGGTCGGGAGGCCACCAGCTCCTACAATGAGCAGTTCTTC. This sequence encodes CASSLGREATSSYNEQFF.

This clonotype was detected many times. The chain has TRBV6-2 or TRBV6-3 and TRBJ1-2; 7 bases are a match to TRBD1. The CDR3 is 14 residues long. Germline CDR1 and CDR2: MNHEY and SVGEGT. Trimming at V came to 5 bases and at J to 0 bases, leaving 3 bases not matched to a gene. For the CDR3, the DNA is TGTGCCAGCAGTGGGACAGCTTCTAACTATGGCTACACCTTC. Amino acids: CASSGTASNYGYTF.

This clonotype was seen a handful of times. The J gene is TRBJ1-1, the V gene TRBV12-3 or TRBV12-4; D not certain. V was shortened by 5 bases and J by 4 bases, with 11 bases between the two germline ends. This CDR3 contains 13 residues. CDR3: CASSPASATEAFF. As DNA, the CDR3 is TGTGCCAGCAGTCCCGCTTCAGCCACTGAAGCTTTCTTT.

This chain joins TRBV28 and TRBJ2-7; the D is unclear. The CDR3 contains 12 residues. Trimming pared 2 bases from V and 10 bases from J, leaving 12 bases between. Per the germline V gene, CDR1 is MDHEN and CDR2 is SYDVKM. Here the CDR3 DNA reads TGTGCCAGCAGTTTAGGAAAATGGGGACAGTACTTC. Encoded protein: CASSLGKWGQYF.

This clonotype was counted many times. The genes are TRBV7-2 and TRBJ2-5; TRBD1 might be the D (6 bases). This CDR3 contains 13 residues. Trimming took off 6 bases at V and 5 bases at J, with 13 bases between the two ends. Germline loops: CDR1 SGHTA, CDR2 FQGNSA. The chain's CDR3 is CASSLQGRETQYF. CDR3 coding DNA: TGTGCCAGCAGTTTACAGGGTCGCGAGACCCAGTACTTC. Full variable domain (missing parts from reference TRBV7-2 and TRBJ2-5): GAGVSQSPSNKVTEKGKDVELRCDPISGHTALYWYRQSLGQGLEFLIYFQGNSAPDKSGLPSDRFSAERTGGSVSTLTIQRTQQEDSAVYLCASSLQGRETQYFGPGTRLLVL.

This clonotype was seen repeatedly, ten times or more. The chain employs TRBV6-2 or TRBV6-3 and TRBJ2-4, with 8 positions matching TRBD1. V trimming: 5 bases; J trimming: 1 base; junction bases outside the gene matches: 1. Germline V gene sequence: CDR1 MNHEY, CDR2 SVGEGT. CDR3 length: 14 amino acids. The CDR3 DNA sequence: TGTGCCAGCAGTGACAGGGGCGCCAAAAACATTCAGTACTTC. Its protein is CASSDRGAKNIQYF.

The chain is built from TRBV28 and TRBJ2-7, with 11 bases aligning to TRBD1. Per the germline V gene, CDR1 is MDHEN and CDR2 is SYDVKM. The trim removed 7 bases at V and 6 bases at J, leaving 5 bases unmatched. The CDR3 contains 13 residues. The CDR3 nucleotides are TGTGCCAGCAAAGGGACAGGGGGAGGCGAGCAGTACTTC. Translation: CASKGTGGGEQYF.

The V gene is TRBV20-1, the J gene TRBJ2-3; D is perhaps TRBD2 (6 bases). The CDR3 extends over 12 amino acids. CDR1 and CDR2 (germline): DFQATT, SNEGSKA (reference sequence). V dropped 5 bases and J dropped 4 bases, with 10 bases sitting between them. The CDR3 here is CSAATSSDTQYF. CDR3 bases: TGCAGTGCTGCGACTAGTTCAGATACGCAGTATTTT.

This clonotype appeared a few times. V and J are TRBV12-3 or TRBV12-4 and TRBJ2-1; 9 nucleotides line up with TRBD1. This CDR3 region has 13 residues. V shed 6 bases, J shed 7 bases, and the junction held 4 bases outside the gene matches. CDR3 DNA: TGTGCCAGCAGCTGGGGACAGGGAAATGAGCAGTTCTTC. Its translation: CASSWGQGNEQFF.

This clonotype was seen at least ten times. This rearrangement joins TRBV4-2 to TRBJ2-7; 8 bases are shared with TRBD2. The V gene end was trimmed by 0 bases and the J gene end by 7 bases; junction bases not matched to a gene: 17. Germline loops: CDR1 LGHNA, CDR2 YNFKEQ. This CDR3 contains 18 residues. In DNA form, the CDR3 reads TGTGCCAGCAGCCAAGAAACCCTTCAGCGGGAGCCACGGGGGGAGCAGTACTTC. This encodes CASSQETLQREPRGEQYF.

There are many counts of this clonotype. The chain combines TRBV7-9 with TRBJ1-1; D call uncertain. Germline-derived CDR1 and CDR2 are SEHNR and FQNEAQ (reference sequence). With 5 bases removed from V and 1 base from J, the gap between germline ends came to 8 bases. CDR3 length: 13 residues. CDR3 in amino acids: CASSMSGNTEAFF. DNA of the CDR3: TGTGCCAGCAGCATGTCAGGGAACACTGAAGCTTTCTTT.